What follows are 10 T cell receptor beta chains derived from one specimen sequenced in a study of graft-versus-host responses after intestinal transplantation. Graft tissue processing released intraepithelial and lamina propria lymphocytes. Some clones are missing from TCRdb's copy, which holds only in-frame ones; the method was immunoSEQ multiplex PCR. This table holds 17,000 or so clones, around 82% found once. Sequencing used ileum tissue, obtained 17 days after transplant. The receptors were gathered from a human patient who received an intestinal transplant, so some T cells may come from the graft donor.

The CDR3 loop reads CASSDTLGTSGRPSSYNEQFF. The CDR3 DNA reads TGTGCCAGCAGTGACACTCTGGGGACTAGCGGGAGGCCGAGCTCCTACAATGAGCAGTTCTTC. V is TRBV6-4 and J is TRBJ2-1; 15 bases line up with TRBD2. Trimming removed 2 bases from V and 0 bases from J; junction bases left unmatched: 11. The CDR3 spans 21 residues. Per the germline V gene, CDR1 is MRHNA and CDR2 is SNTAGT.

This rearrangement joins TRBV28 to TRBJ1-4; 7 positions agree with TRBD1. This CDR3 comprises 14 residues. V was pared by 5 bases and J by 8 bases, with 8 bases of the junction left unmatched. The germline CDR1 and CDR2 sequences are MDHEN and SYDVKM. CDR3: CASSLDRVWEKLFF. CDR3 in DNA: TGTGCCAGCAGTCTAGACAGGGTATGGGAAAAACTGTTTTTT.

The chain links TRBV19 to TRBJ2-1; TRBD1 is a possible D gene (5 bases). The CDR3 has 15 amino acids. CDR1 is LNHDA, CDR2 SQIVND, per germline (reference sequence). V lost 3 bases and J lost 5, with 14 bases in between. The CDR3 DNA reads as TGTGCCAGTAGTATTAACTCAGGGAAGGACAATGAGCAGTTCTTC. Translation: CASSINSGKDNEQFF.

The CDR3 coding sequence is TGCGCCAGCAGCCTCTCGGACAGGATGTATTCACCCCTCCACTTT. Its protein is CASSLSDRMYSPLHF. The V and J genes are TRBV5-1 and TRBJ1-6; 7 positions match TRBD1. The CDR3 consists of 15 residues. The germline gives CDR1 SGHRS, CDR2 YFSETQ. V lost 4 bases, J lost 8 bases, and 9 bases stayed unmatched. The whole variable domain, remainder taken from reference TRBV5-1 and TRBJ1-6, is KAGVTQTPRYLIKTRGQQVTLSCSPISGHRSVSWYQQTPGQGLQFLFEYFSETQRNKGNFPGRFSGRQFSNSRSEMNVSTLELGDSALYLCASSLSDRMYSPLHFGNGTRLTVT.

The CDR3 protein is CASSDGDSGELFF. The CDR3 nucleotides are TGTGCCAGCAGTGACGGGGACTCCGGGGAGCTGTTTTTT. This rearrangement joins TRBV6-4 to TRBJ2-2; D might be TRBD2 (6 bases). The CDR3 has 13 residues. Germline V gene sequence: CDR1 MRHNA, CDR2 SNTAGT. The V and J ends lost 2 bases and 6 bases respectively, with 7 bases between them.

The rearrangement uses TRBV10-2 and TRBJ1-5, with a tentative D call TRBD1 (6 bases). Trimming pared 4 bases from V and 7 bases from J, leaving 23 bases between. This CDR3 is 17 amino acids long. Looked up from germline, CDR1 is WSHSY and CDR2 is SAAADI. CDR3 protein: CASSALNFRGRGQPQHF. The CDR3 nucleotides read TGCGCCAGCAGTGCCCTGAACTTTCGGGGCAGGGGCCAGCCCCAGCATTTT.

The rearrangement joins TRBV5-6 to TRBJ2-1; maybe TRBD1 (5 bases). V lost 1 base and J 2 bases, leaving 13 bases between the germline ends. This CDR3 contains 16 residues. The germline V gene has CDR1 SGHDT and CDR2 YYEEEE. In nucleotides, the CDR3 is TGTGCCAGCAGCTTGAAGGCAGGGTCAACCTACAATGAGCAGTTCTTC. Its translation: CASSLKAGSTYNEQFF.

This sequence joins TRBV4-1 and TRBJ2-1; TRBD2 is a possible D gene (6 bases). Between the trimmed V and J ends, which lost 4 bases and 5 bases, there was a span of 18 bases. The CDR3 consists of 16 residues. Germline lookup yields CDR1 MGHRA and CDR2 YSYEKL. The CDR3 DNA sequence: TGCGCCAGCAGCCGGACACTAGCAGAGGCTGACAATGAGCAGTTCTTC. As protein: CASSRTLAEADNEQFF.

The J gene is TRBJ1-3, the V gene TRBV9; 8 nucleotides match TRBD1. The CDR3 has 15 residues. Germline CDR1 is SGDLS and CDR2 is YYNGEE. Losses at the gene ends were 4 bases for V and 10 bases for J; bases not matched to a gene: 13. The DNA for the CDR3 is TGTGCCAGCAGCCTACTCGGGACAGGCCTCTCAACCATATATTTT. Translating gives CASSLLGTGLSTIYF.

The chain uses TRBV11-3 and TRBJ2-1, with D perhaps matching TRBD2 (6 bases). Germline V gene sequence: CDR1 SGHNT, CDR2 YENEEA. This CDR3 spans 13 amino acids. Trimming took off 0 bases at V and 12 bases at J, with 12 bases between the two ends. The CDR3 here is CASSLDKEGGQFF. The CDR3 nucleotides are TGTGCCAGCAGCTTAGATAAGGAGGGAGGGCAGTTCTTC.